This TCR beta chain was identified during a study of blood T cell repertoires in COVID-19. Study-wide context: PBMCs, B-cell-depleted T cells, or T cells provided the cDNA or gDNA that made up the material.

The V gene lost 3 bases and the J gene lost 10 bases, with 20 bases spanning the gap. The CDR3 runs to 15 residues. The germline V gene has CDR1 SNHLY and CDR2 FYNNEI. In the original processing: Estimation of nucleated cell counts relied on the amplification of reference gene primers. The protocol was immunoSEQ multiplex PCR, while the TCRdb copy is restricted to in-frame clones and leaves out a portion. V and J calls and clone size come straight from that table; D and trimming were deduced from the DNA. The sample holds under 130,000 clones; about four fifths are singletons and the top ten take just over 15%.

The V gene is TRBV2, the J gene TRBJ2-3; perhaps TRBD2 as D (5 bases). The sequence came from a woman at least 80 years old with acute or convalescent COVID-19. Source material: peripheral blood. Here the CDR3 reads CASSELAGVGMAQYF. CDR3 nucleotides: TGTGCCAGCAGTGAGCTCGCAGGCGTCGGGATGGCGCAGTATTTT.